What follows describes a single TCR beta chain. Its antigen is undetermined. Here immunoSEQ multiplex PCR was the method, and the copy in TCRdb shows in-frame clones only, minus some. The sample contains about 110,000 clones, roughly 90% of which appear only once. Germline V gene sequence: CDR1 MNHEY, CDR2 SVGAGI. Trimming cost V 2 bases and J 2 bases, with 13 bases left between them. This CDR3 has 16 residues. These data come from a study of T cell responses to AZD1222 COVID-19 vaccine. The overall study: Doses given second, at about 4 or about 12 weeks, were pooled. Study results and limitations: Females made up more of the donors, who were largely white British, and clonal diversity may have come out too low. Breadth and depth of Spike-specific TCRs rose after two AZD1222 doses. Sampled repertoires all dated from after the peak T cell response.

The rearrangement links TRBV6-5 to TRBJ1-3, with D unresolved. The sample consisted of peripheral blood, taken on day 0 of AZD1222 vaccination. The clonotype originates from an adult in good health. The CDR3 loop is CASSYHTASAGNTIYF. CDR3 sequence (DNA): TGTGCCAGCAGTTACCATACGGCGAGTGCTGGAAACACCATATATTTT.